These 21 T cell receptor beta chains originate from one sample sequenced in a study of Graves' ophthalmopathy and Graves' hyperthyroidism. RNA served as the template for amplifying TCR beta CDR3 regions. HTBI primers primed a first-round RT-PCR, and a second-round multiplex PCR followed. Via MiXCR, TCRdb re-called the multiplex PCR reads, giving one row per CDR3 protein. Among about 400,000 distinct CDR3 sequences, approximately 20% were seen once, and the ten largest hold 1.6%. Sequenced: peripheral blood. Every receptor here comes from a woman aged 18 to 35 with Graves' ophthalmopathy.

This clonotype was found many times. The rearrangement uses TRBV28 and TRBJ2-2; 9 nucleotides line up with TRBD2. Losses at the gene ends were 3 bases for V and 4 bases for J; bases not matched to a gene: 6. Per the germline V gene, CDR1 is MDHEN and CDR2 is SYDVKM. CDR3 length equals 16 residues. This CDR3 reads CASSFIAGAGTGELFF. CDR3 DNA: TGTGCCAGCAGTTTCATAGCGGGGGCGGGCACCGGGGAGCTGTTTTTT.

Ten or more counts support this clonotype. The chain links TRBV4-3 to TRBJ1-3, with a weak D call TRBD1 (6 bases). Germline values: CDR1 LGHNA, CDR2 YSLEER. The CDR3 covers 15 residues. V was clipped by 1 base and J by 2 bases, with 9 bases between them. The CDR3 region is CASSQGGGTGNTIYF. As DNA, the CDR3 is TGCGCCAGCAGCCAAGGAGGGGGAACTGGAAACACCATATATTTT.

This clonotype was counted ten times or more. The J gene is TRBJ2-7, the V gene TRBV18; the D is unclear. Germline lookup yields CDR1 KGHSH and CDR2 LQKENI. CDR3 size: 14 residues. V dropped 4 bases and J dropped 6 bases, with 16 bases sitting between them. The CDR3 protein is CASSQTRGVAEQYF. The CDR3 nucleotides read TGTGCCAGCTCACAGACGCGTGGCGTCGCCGAGCAGTACTTC.

In its sample, this clonotype was seen many times. The V and J genes are TRBV6-1 and TRBJ1-5, with unresolved D. V was clipped by 1 base and J by 1 base, with 11 bases between them. The V gene's germline CDR1 is MNHNS and CDR2 SASEGT. This CDR3 has 16 residues. The chain's CDR3 is CASSEGSHMSNQPQHF. The DNA for the CDR3 is TGTGCCAGCAGTGAAGGCTCCCATATGAGCAATCAGCCCCAGCATTTT.

The sample holds many counts of this clonotype. The chain links TRBV10-3 to TRBJ2-5, with TRBD2 matching over 11 bases. Per germline, CDR1 ENHRY and CDR2 SYGVKD. The CDR3 runs 16 residues. Losses at the gene ends were 2 bases for V and 3 bases for J; bases not matched to a gene: 5. This chain's CDR3 is CAISEKTSGIKETQYF. The CDR3 DNA reads as TGTGCCATCAGTGAGAAGACTAGCGGGATAAAAGAGACCCAGTACTTC.

This clonotype was counted at least ten times. The V gene is TRBV27, the J gene TRBJ2-5; D may correspond to TRBD1 or TRBD2 (6 bases each). Germline V gives CDR1 MNHEY, CDR2 SMNVEV (reference sequence). Trimming took 8 bases from V and 5 from J, leaving 15 bases between them. The CDR3 sequence is 13 residues long. The DNA for the CDR3 is TGTGCCAGCGGGGTGGGGGGCGGGGAGACCCAGTACTTC. It yields the protein CASGVGGGETQYF.

This clonotype has at least ten counts. The chain combines TRBV19 with TRBJ2-7; D is undetermined. With 5 bases removed from V and 0 bases from J, the gap between germline ends came to 8 bases. The germline V gene encodes CDR1 LNHDA and CDR2 SQIVND (reference sequence). The CDR3 has 13 residues. CDR3 sequence reads: CASSPSASYEQYF. Here the CDR3 DNA reads TGTGCCAGTAGTCCCAGCGCCTCCTACGAGCAGTACTTC.

This clonotype appeared many times. The CDR3 nucleotides read TGTGCCAGCAGTTCTGCGGGGCAGGGTCAGCCCCAGCATTTT. This codes for CASSSAGQGQPQHF. The chain carries TRBV28 and TRBJ1-5; maybe TRBD1 (5 bases). The V gene lost 4 bases and the J gene lost 6 bases, with 13 bases spanning the gap. Germline lookup yields CDR1 MDHEN and CDR2 SYDVKM. This CDR3 spans 14 amino acids.

The rearrangement uses TRBV6-1 and TRBJ2-5; 8 bases are shared with TRBD2. CDR3 length: 13 residues. Germline CDR1 reads MNHNS; CDR2 reads SASEGT. V shed 8 bases, J shed 4 bases, and the junction held 6 bases outside the gene matches. Here the CDR3 reads CASGPGGTETQYF. As DNA, the CDR3 is TGTGCCAGCGGCCCGGGGGGGACAGAGACCCAGTACTTC.

This clonotype occurred many times. The chain couples TRBV28 to TRBJ1-1; D might be TRBD1 (6 bases). There are 16 residues in the CDR3. V was pared by 3 bases and J by 5 bases, with 19 bases between. Germline CDR1 reads MDHEN; CDR2 reads SYDVKM. DNA of the CDR3: TGTGCCAGCAGTTTCACCGAAAGAGGGGGGAGGACTGAAGCTTTCTTT. Translating gives CASSFTERGGRTEAFF.

This clonotype has at least ten counts. This clone may be a read error of a much larger clone one base away. The chain links TRBV29-1 to TRBJ2-5; D uncertain. Germline V gene lookup returns CDR1 SQVTM and CDR2 ANQGSEA. The CDR3 spans 14 residues. CDR3 sequence reads: CSVEEGPIQGTQYF. The CDR3 nucleotides read TGCAGCGTTGAAGAAGGACCGATCCAAGGGACCCAGTACTTC.

The table lists this clonotype with many counts. This chain connects TRBV5-5 to TRBJ2-2; the D gene is possibly TRBD1 (6 bases). The germline V gene encodes CDR1 SGHKS and CDR2 YYEKEE (reference sequence). The CDR3 runs 16 residues. The V end was cut by 0 bases, the J end by 4 bases, with 13 bases between. CDR3 coding DNA: TGTGCCAGCAGCTTGGGAAGGGGGATGGTCACCGGGGAGCTGTTTTTT. As protein: CASSLGRGMVTGELFF.

This clonotype was observed many times. The gene calls are TRBV27 and TRBJ2-7, with TRBD1 matching 8 bases. J was trimmed by 3 bases and V by 7 bases; bases with no gene match: 8. The CDR3 sequence is 14 residues long. The V gene's germline CDR1 is MNHEY and CDR2 SMNVEV (reference sequence). CDR3 sequence (DNA): TGTGCCAGCAACCCCGGGACAGGTATCTACGAGCAGTACTTC. Amino acids: CASNPGTGIYEQYF.

The chain combines TRBV30 with TRBJ2-2, with no clear D. The CDR3 has 15 residues. The germline V gene encodes CDR1 GTSNPN and CDR2 SVGIG (reference sequence). Trimming cost V 0 bases and J 1 base, with 9 bases left between them. The CDR3 nucleotides read TGTGCCTGGAGTGTAAAACGGTGGAACACCGGGGAGCTGTTTTTT. Amino acids: CAWSVKRWNTGELFF.

This clonotype has ten or more counts. The genes are TRBV6-5 and TRBJ2-5; D might be TRBD1 (6 bases). Germline-derived CDR1 and CDR2 are MNHEY and SVGAGI. There are 14 residues in the CDR3. V lost 1 base and J 4 bases, leaving 10 bases between the germline ends. The CDR3 DNA is TGTGCCAGCAGTTACTTGACAGGTCGAGAGACCCAGTACTTC. Translating it yields CASSYLTGRETQYF.

The chain recombines TRBV7-2 with TRBJ2-7, with 7 bases aligning to TRBD2. After removal of 5 bases from V and 0 bases from J, the junction contained 7 bases not matched to a gene. The CDR3 consists of 15 residues. Germline V gene sequence: CDR1 SGHTA, CDR2 FQGNSA. DNA of the CDR3: TGTGCCAGCAGCGTCAGCGGGGTGAGCTCCTACGAGCAGTACTTC. Protein: CASSVSGVSSYEQYF.

This clonotype was seen ten or more times. The chain has TRBV5-1 and TRBJ1-1, with D tentatively TRBD1 (5 bases). The germline V gene has CDR1 SGHRS and CDR2 YFSETQ. The germline V and J ends were trimmed by 0 bases and 5 bases, with 14 bases remaining between them. This CDR3 region has 15 residues. The DNA of the CDR3 is TGCGCCAGCAGCTTGGGTTATGACGGGGGAACTGAAGCTTTCTTT. It is translated as CASSLGYDGGTEAFF.

This clonotype was counted many times. This rearrangement joins TRBV30 to TRBJ1-2; the match to TRBD1 covers 9 bases. The trim removed 0 bases at V and 8 bases at J, leaving 4 bases unmatched. From germline, CDR1 is GTSNPN and CDR2 SVGIG (reference sequence). CDR3 length equals 13 residues. The CDR3 DNA sequence: TGTGCCTGGAGTGTACACAGGGGGCACGGCTACACCTTC. Amino acids: CAWSVHRGHGYTF.

This clonotype showed up many times. The rearrangement links TRBV7-2 to TRBJ2-7, with TRBD1 matching 7 bases. The V gene end was trimmed by 0 bases and the J gene end by 0 bases; junction bases not matched to a gene: 2. Germline CDR1 and CDR2: SGHTA and FQGNSA. This CDR3 spans 15 amino acids. Here the CDR3 DNA reads TGTGCCAGCAGCTTAGCGACAGGGCCCTCCTACGAGCAGTACTTC. Translating it yields CASSLATGPSYEQYF. The variable domain in full, completed from reference TRBV7-2 and TRBJ2-7, reads GAGVSQSPSNKVTEKGKDVELRCDPISGHTALYWYRQSLGQGLEFLIYFQGNSAPDKSGLPSDRFSAERTGGSVSTLTIQRTQQEDSAVYLCASSLATGPSYEQYFGPGTRLTVT.

In its sample, this clonotype was seen many times. This sequence joins TRBV12-3 or TRBV12-4 and TRBJ2-7; D possibly matches TRBD1 or TRBD2 (5 bases each). The CDR3 spans 15 residues. Trimming removed 0 bases from V and 4 bases from J, with 13 bases in between. CDR3: CASSLARGTIYEQYF. Here the CDR3 DNA reads TGTGCCAGCAGTTTAGCCCGAGGGACGATTTACGAGCAGTACTTC.

This clonotype was found many times. This chain uses TRBV15 with TRBJ1-1, with no clear D. CDR1 is LNHNV, CDR2 YYDKDF, per germline (reference sequence). With 1 base removed from V and 3 bases from J, the gap between germline ends came to 9 bases. This CDR3 has 14 amino acids. CDR3 DNA sequence: TGTGCCACCAGCAGAGCTCGGTCAGACACTGAAGCTTTCTTT. Its translation is CATSRARSDTEAFF.